This T cell receptor (beta chain) is drawn from a study of control samples from healthy donors and cancer patients. Germline values: CDR1 SGHNT, CDR2 YENEEA. CDR3 length equals 13 residues. The V end was cut by 2 bases, the J end by 6 bases, with 8 bases between. The assay was immunoSEQ multiplex PCR, and TCRdb's table has in-frame clones only and misses some. The data show 170,000 or so clones, approximately 91% seen once. The sequence came from a woman between 35 and 50 years old in good health. The chain couples TRBV11-3 to TRBJ2-1, with no clear D. Source material: blood. This chain's CDR3 is CASSLNSFNEQFF. The CDR3 DNA is TGTGCCAGCAGCTTAAACAGTTTCAATGAGCAGTTCTTC.